What follows are 30 T cell receptor beta chains derived from one specimen sequenced in a study of blood T cells in healthy people across ages. A second roughly 6 to 11 cycle PCR used barcoded and J-beta primers. TCRdb re-derived calls from the 5' RACE reads in MiXCR, one entry per CDR3 protein. The repertoire includes some 1.5 million distinct CDR3 sequences, roughly 30% of them detected once, and 7.7% sits in the top ten. The sample was blood. The source of these receptors is a woman in her thirties in good health.

Many counts were recorded for this clonotype. The chain carries TRBV9 and TRBJ2-7, with 9 bases aligning to TRBD1. V lost 4 bases and J lost 6; bases outside the gene matches: 8. The length of the CDR3 is 14 residues. Per germline, CDR1 SGDLS and CDR2 YYNGEE. CDR3 region: CASSPPGQGIEQYF. DNA for the CDR3: TGTGCCAGCAGCCCCCCGGGACAGGGTATCGAGCAGTACTTC.

This sequence joins TRBV3-1 and TRBJ2-5; 9 bases map to TRBD2. After removal of 2 bases from V and 4 bases from J, the junction contained 8 bases not matched to a gene. Germline CDR1 and CDR2: LGHDT and YNNKEL (reference sequence). The CDR3 runs 16 residues. CDR3 protein: CASSQTGRGGVETQYF. Written as DNA, the CDR3 is TGTGCCAGCAGCCAAACCGGGCGGGGGGGCGTAGAGACCCAGTACTTC.

The sample holds a few counts of this clonotype. The chain links TRBV5-1 to TRBJ2-1, with D possibly matching TRBD1 (7 bases). Between the trimmed V and J ends, which lost 2 bases and 5 bases, there was a span of 20 bases. The CDR3 loop spans 17 amino acids. The germline CDR1 and CDR2 sequences are SGHRS and YFSETQ. CDR3 loop: CASSLSFTGDRHNEQFF. In nucleotides, the CDR3 is TGCGCCAGCAGCTTATCTTTCACGGGGGACAGACACAATGAGCAGTTCTTC.

This chain joins TRBV28 and TRBJ2-5; D call uncertain. The germline CDR1 and CDR2 sequences are MDHEN and SYDVKM. The CDR3 is made up of 16 amino acids. V shed 8 bases and J shed 3 bases, with 22 bases lying between them. CDR3 nucleotide sequence: TGTGCCAGCTCAACCTGGGTAGCAGTATCCAAAGAGACCCAGTACTTC. It yields the protein CASSTWVAVSKETQYF. The full variable domain, rest sourced from reference TRBV28 and TRBJ2-5, is DVKVTQSSRYLVKRTGEKVFLECVQDMDHENMFWYRQDPGLGLRLIYFSYDVKMKEKGDIPEGYSVSREKKERFSLILESASTNQTSMYLCASSTWVAVSKETQYFGPGTRLLVL.

This clonotype was detected ten times or more. This chain uses TRBV5-1 with TRBJ2-7; TRBD2 matches at 14 bases. Germline values: CDR1 SGHRS, CDR2 YFSETQ. The CDR3 sequence is 14 residues long. The J segment lost 7 bases and the V segment lost 3 bases, leaving 3 bases of the junction unmatched. The CDR3 region has the DNA TGCGCCAGCAGCTCGGGACTAGCGGGGGAGGAGCAGTACTTC. Translated, it gives CASSSGLAGEEQYF.

This clonotype was detected a few times. The V gene is TRBV10-3, the J gene TRBJ1-4, with D possibly TRBD1 on 5 matching bases. CDR1 and CDR2 (germline): ENHRY, SYGVKD. Trimming removed 11 bases at V and 6 bases at J, with 19 bases between. The CDR3 consists of 14 residues. In DNA, the CDR3 is TGTGCCTCAAGCCTAGGGGACCTAGATGAAAAACTGTTTTTT. It translates to CASSLGDLDEKLFF.

V gene TRBV29-1 combines with J gene TRBJ2-7; the match to TRBD1 covers 11 bases. There are 15 residues in the CDR3. The germline gives CDR1 SQVTM, CDR2 ANQGSEA. Trimming cost V 0 bases and J 3 bases; bases outside gene matches: 4. The CDR3 nucleotides read TGCAGCGTTGAAGATTCCGGGACAGGGGGCTACGAGCAGTACTTC. Its protein product is CSVEDSGTGGYEQYF.

This clonotype has just a few counts. The gene calls are TRBV6-1 and TRBJ2-7; D may be TRBD1 (5 bases). Germline CDR1 MNHNS, CDR2 SASEGT. The CDR3 extends over 16 amino acids. The ends were cut back, 0 bases at V and 2 bases at J, with 14 bases in the middle. CDR3 in DNA: TGTGCCAGCAGTGAAGCCCCAGTAGGGGCCACCTACGAGCAGTACTTC. It yields the protein CASSEAPVGATYEQYF.

The chain couples TRBV12-3 or TRBV12-4 to TRBJ2-3, with D perhaps TRBD2 (5 bases). V shed 3 bases and J shed 8 bases, with 9 bases lying between them. This CDR3 contains 12 residues. The CDR3 loop reads CASSLREGTQYF. CDR3 bases: TGTGCCAGCAGTTTGAGGGAAGGTACGCAGTATTTT.

The chain carries TRBV6-2 or TRBV6-3 and TRBJ1-1; D perhaps matches TRBD1 (5 bases). Germline lookup yields CDR1 MNHEY and CDR2 SVGEGT. The CDR3 is made up of 14 amino acids. The V gene lost 4 bases and the J gene lost 5 bases, with 14 bases spanning the gap. This chain's CDR3 is CASSSLRRGTEAFF. The DNA of the CDR3 is TGTGCCAGCAGTTCCCTCAGGAGGGGAACTGAAGCTTTCTTT.

The chain joins TRBV12-3 or TRBV12-4 to TRBJ1-1, with 8 nucleotides matching TRBD1. Losses at the gene ends were 4 bases for V and 11 bases for J; bases not matched to a gene: 6. The CDR3 totals 12 residues. The CDR3 protein is CASSSGGGGAFF. Written as DNA, the CDR3 is TGTGCCAGCAGTTCAGGGGGCGGAGGGGCTTTCTTT.

The V gene is TRBV29-1, the J gene TRBJ2-4; 7 bases match TRBD1. CDR3 length: 14 residues. Germline CDR1 reads SQVTM; CDR2 reads ANQGSEA. V was pared by 7 bases and J by 13 bases, with 19 bases of the junction left unmatched. CDR3 in amino acids: CSGERDSSYNAQYF. The CDR3 DNA sequence: TGCAGCGGTGAGAGGGACAGTTCCTACAATGCGCAGTACTTC.

This chain connects TRBV2 to TRBJ2-1; D may be TRBD2 (7 bases). V was cut by 11 bases and J by 4 bases, with 12 bases left in between. Per germline, CDR1 SNHLY and CDR2 FYNNEI. The CDR3 consists of 12 residues. The CDR3 DNA follows: TGTGCCCAAGGGGGGGGATACAATGAGCAGTTCTTC. This encodes CAQGGGYNEQFF.

This rearrangement joins TRBV27 to TRBJ2-2; D is possibly TRBD2 (6 bases). V shed 3 bases and J shed 2 bases, with 13 bases lying between them. Per germline, CDR1 MNHEY and CDR2 SMNVEV (reference sequence). The CDR3 is 16 amino acids. CDR3 nucleotide sequence: TGTGCCAGCAGTTTTTATACGGGAGCCAACACCGGGGAGCTGTTTTTT. This encodes CASSFYTGANTGELFF.

This clonotype came up many times. The gene calls are TRBV29-1 and TRBJ2-1; tentatively, D is TRBD2 (5 bases). Trimming took off 6 bases at V and 12 bases at J, with 18 bases between the two ends. The germline gives CDR1 SQVTM, CDR2 ANQGSEA. The CDR3 is made up of 12 amino acids. This CDR3 is CSVGTAPRGQFF. The CDR3 nucleotides read TGCAGCGTGGGCACGGCGCCCCGGGGGCAGTTCTTC.

This clonotype has at least ten counts. The chain carries TRBV29-1 and TRBJ2-1, with a tentative D call TRBD2 (6 bases). The CDR3 loop spans 16 amino acids. V gave up 4 bases and J gave up 0 bases, with 16 bases separating them. The germline CDR1 and CDR2 sequences are SQVTM and ANQGSEA. The CDR3 sequence is CSVGGSAGSSYNEQFF. For the CDR3, the DNA is TGCAGCGTTGGGGGGTCGGCGGGGAGCTCCTACAATGAGCAGTTCTTC.

This clonotype was detected ten times or more. V is TRBV29-1 and J is TRBJ2-7; D not certain. The CDR3 totals 11 residues. Germline CDR1 reads SQVTM; CDR2 reads ANQGSEA. The V end was cut by 3 bases, the J end by 3 bases, with 6 bases between. The CDR3 nucleotides are TGCAGCGTTGACACTTTCTACGAGCAGTACTTC. Translation: CSVDTFYEQYF.

The sample holds one count of this clonotype. A much bigger clone sits one base away, suggesting this may be a read error. The chain links TRBV20-1 to TRBJ2-7, with 8 nucleotides matching TRBD2. J was trimmed by 12 bases and V by 3 bases; bases with no gene match: 22. The CDR3 runs to 16 residues. Germline CDR1 DFQATT, CDR2 SNEGSKA (reference sequence). This CDR3 is CSARMRGDPRAETRYF. CDR3 in DNA: TGCAGTGCTAGGATGCGGGGGGACCCTAGGGCAGAGACCCGGTACTTC.

This clonotype appeared a single time. A junction boundary mismatches the germline segment, possibly from a read error. V gene TRBV5-1 combines with J gene TRBJ1-4; D not resolved. The germline gives CDR1 SGHRS, CDR2 YFSETQ. This CDR3 is 14 amino acids long. CDR3 region: CASSLGATTEKLFF. CDR3 nucleotide sequence: TGCGCCAGCAGCTTGGGGGCAACTACTGAAAAACTGTTTTTT.

J is TRBJ2-1 and V is TRBV10-3; D might be TRBD2 (5 bases). Germline V gene lookup returns CDR1 ENHRY and CDR2 SYGVKD. The CDR3 runs to 14 residues. V lost 6 bases, J lost 4 bases, and 13 bases lay in between. CDR3 residues: CAIRPGGGYNEQFF. The CDR3 DNA sequence: TGTGCCATCAGACCCGGAGGAGGATACAATGAGCAGTTCTTC.

This clonotype was observed many times. CDR3 amino acids: CASSLIAGGNNEQFF. CDR3 DNA sequence: TGCGCCAGCAGCTTGATAGCGGGGGGTAACAATGAGCAGTTCTTC. The chain carries TRBV5-1 and TRBJ2-1; TRBD2 matches at 10 bases. The germline CDR1 and CDR2 sequences are SGHRS and YFSETQ. The CDR3 has 15 amino acids. V was clipped by 1 base and J by 5 bases; unmatched bases: 3.

The chain is built from TRBV20-1 and TRBJ2-7, with TRBD2 identical over 10 bases. Germline V gene sequence: CDR1 DFQATT, CDR2 SNEGSKA (reference sequence). The CDR3 sequence is 15 residues long. The J segment lost 7 bases and the V segment lost 6 bases, leaving 15 bases of the junction unmatched. The CDR3 bases are TGCAGTGCCCTACGACTCCAGCGGGGGGGCAATGAGCAGTACTTC. It yields the protein CSALRLQRGGNEQYF.

This clonotype was recorded many times. The rearrangement links TRBV15 to TRBJ2-5; D uncertain. The CDR3 extends over 13 amino acids. CDR1 LNHNV and CDR2 YYDKDF come from the germline V gene (reference sequence). Trimming cost V 0 bases and J 5 bases, with 7 bases left between them. The CDR3 sequence: CATSRDVGETQYF. CDR3 bases: TGTGCCACCAGCAGAGATGTGGGGGAGACCCAGTACTTC.

The gene calls are TRBV27 and TRBJ1-3; the match to TRBD1 covers 8 bases. The germline CDR1 and CDR2 sequences are MNHEY and SMNVEV (reference sequence). After removal of 5 bases from V and 4 bases from J, the junction contained 1 base not matched to a gene. The CDR3 has 13 amino acids. CDR3: CASSQGAGNTIYF. CDR3 coding DNA: TGTGCCAGCAGTCAGGGGGCCGGAAACACCATATATTTT.

This clonotype occurred many times. The rearrangement uses TRBV29-1 and TRBJ2-1, with TRBD1 matching 12 bases. CDR1 is SQVTM and CDR2 is ANQGSEA in the germline V gene. CDR3 size: 14 residues. V lost 4 bases, J lost 8 bases, and 6 bases stayed unmatched. The CDR3 loop is CSVAGQGARYEQFF. The CDR3, as DNA: TGCAGCGTTGCGGGACAGGGGGCAAGGTATGAGCAGTTCTTC.

The rearrangement uses TRBV28 and TRBJ2-7; D is perhaps TRBD2 (7 bases). Germline V CDR1 and CDR2: MDHEN, SYDVKM. The CDR3 sequence is 16 residues long. V dropped 4 bases and J dropped 7 bases, with 23 bases sitting between them. The CDR3 spells CASSWSARGALEEQYF. CDR3 nucleotide sequence: TGTGCCAGCAGTTGGTCGGCCCGGGGGGCCTTGGAAGAGCAGTACTTC. The variable domain in full, with the rest retrieved from reference TRBV28 and TRBJ2-7, is DVKVTQSSRYLVKRTGEKVFLECVQDMDHENMFWYRQDPGLGLRLIYFSYDVKMKEKGDIPEGYSVSREKKERFSLILESASTNQTSMYLCASSWSARGALEEQYFGPGTRLTVT.

This clonotype was observed at least ten times. The rearrangement links TRBV2 to TRBJ2-7; D gene uncertain. Trimming pared 6 bases from V and 2 bases from J, leaving 14 bases between. The V gene's germline CDR1 is SNHLY and CDR2 FYNNEI. The CDR3 consists of 14 residues. CDR3 region: CASSATPDPYEQYF. The CDR3 bases are TGTGCCAGCAGCGCAACCCCCGACCCCTACGAGCAGTACTTC. Complete variable domain (other parts from reference TRBV2 and TRBJ2-7): EPEVTQTPSHQVTQMGQEVILRCVPISNHLYFYWYRQILGQKVEFLVSFYNNEISEKSEIFDDQFSVERPDGSNFTLKIRSTKLEDSAMYFCASSATPDPYEQYFGPGTRLTVT.

The chain is built from TRBV15 and TRBJ2-1; 8 nucleotides line up with TRBD1. J lost 5 bases, V lost 3 bases, and 6 bases had no gene match. The CDR3 is 15 residues long. CDR1 and CDR2 (germline): LNHNV, YYDKDF (reference sequence). The CDR3 loop is CATSRDRVKNNEQFF. The CDR3 bases are TGTGCCACCAGCAGGGACAGGGTCAAGAACAATGAGCAGTTCTTC.

The chain combines TRBV20-1 with TRBJ2-7; 8 bases match TRBD2. Germline values: CDR1 DFQATT, CDR2 SNEGSKA (reference sequence). There are 14 residues in the CDR3. With 0 bases clipped from V and 7 bases from J, the junction kept 8 bases outside the gene matches. CDR3 sequence: CSARDMAGGGEQYF. The CDR3, as DNA: TGCAGTGCTAGAGATATGGCGGGGGGCGGGGAGCAGTACTTC.

The gene calls are TRBV29-1 and TRBJ1-5, with TRBD1 as a possible D gene (6 bases). The CDR3 sequence is 12 residues long. Per germline, CDR1 SQVTM and CDR2 ANQGSEA. Trimming cost V 6 bases and J 7 bases, with 13 bases left between them. The CDR3 DNA sequence: TGCAGCGTACAGGGCCTGGGACAGCCCCAGCATTTT. This sequence encodes CSVQGLGQPQHF.